The next 4 T cell receptor beta chains were all read from a single sample in a study of blood T cells in healthy people across ages. The use of a sample-barcoded 5' primer and a J-beta primer mix characterized a second PCR of about 7 to 12 cycles. Each CDR3 protein is one row after TCRdb ran MiXCR on the 5' RACE reads. The table lists some 890,000 distinct CDR3 sequences, 25% to 30% of them singletons. A further study also used this sample, focusing on T cells of mothers and their children.

The specimen was blood. These receptors were obtained from a woman in her forties in good health.

This clonotype was picked up many times. This chain links TRBV9 with TRBJ2-7, with a tentative D call TRBD2 (6 bases). The CDR3 totals 12 residues. Germline CDR1 reads SGDLS; CDR2 reads YYNGEE. V lost 3 bases and J lost 7, with 11 bases in between. The CDR3 nucleotides are TGTGCCAGCAGCGCCGGGGCGGGAGAGCAGTACTTC. Translating gives CASSAGAGEQYF.

The J gene is TRBJ1-6, the V gene TRBV6-6, with 8 bases aligning to TRBD1. V dropped 5 bases and J dropped 2; count of bases not matched to a gene: 2. The CDR3 spans 15 residues. The V gene's germline CDR1 is MNHNY and CDR2 SVGAGI (reference sequence). Here the CDR3 DNA reads TGTGCCAGCAGTACGACAGGGGCCTATAATTCACCCCTCCACTTT. It specifies CASSTTGAYNSPLHF.

This clonotype was detected only a few times. The gene calls are TRBV28 and TRBJ2-6; D assignment may be TRBD1 or TRBD2 (5 bases each). CDR3 length: 16 residues. The germline V gene encodes CDR1 MDHEN and CDR2 SYDVKM. The V gene lost 6 bases and the J gene lost 1 base, with 13 bases spanning the gap. The DNA for the CDR3 is TGTGCCAGCAGGACCACGGGGCGATCTGGGGCCAACGTCCTGACTTTC. Translating gives CASRTTGRSGANVLTF.

This clonotype showed up many times. V is TRBV20-1 and J is TRBJ1-2, with TRBD1 matching 11 bases. The CDR3 is made up of 13 amino acids. The germline CDR1 and CDR2 sequences are DFQATT and SNEGSKA (reference sequence). The V segment lost 3 bases and the J segment 8 bases; nucleotides outside the gene matches: 5. CDR3 sequence: CSARWTGGVGYTF. Written as DNA, the CDR3 is TGCAGTGCTAGGTGGACAGGGGGCGTCGGCTACACCTTC.